This TCR beta chain is from a study of breast tumors, draining lymph nodes, adjacent tissues. Study-level results: Compared with basal-like, luminal-like tumors shared significantly more repertoire with nontumor tissue. Data only fit, rather than demonstrated, lymph node origin of most tumor T cells. Tumors had less TCR diversity than lymph nodes, more than nontumor tissue.

Per the germline V gene, CDR1 is SGHAT and CDR2 is FQNNGV. The junction had 4 bases not matched to a gene; V was cut back by 3 bases and J by 3 bases. This CDR3 comprises 15 residues. There are many counts of this clonotype. Antigen specificity is unknown. TCRdb re-analysed the multiplex PCR reads in MiXCR, keeping a single row per CDR3 protein. The sample comprises fewer than 150,000 distinct CDR3 sequences, 20% to 25% of which are singletons, and over 2% rests with the top ten. Axillary draining lymph nodes of breast cancer patients supplied the node samples. The sample consisted of axillary lymph node tissue. The rearrangement joins TRBV11-2 to TRBJ2-1; 8 nucleotides line up with TRBD2. The receptor was derived from a female donor with breast cancer. Some clones in this sample may be carry-over from other donors' samples. The CDR3 nucleotides are TGTGCCAGCAGCTTCACAGCGGGAGACTACAATGAGCAGTTCTTC. This codes for CASSFTAGDYNEQFF.